What follows are 20 T cell receptor beta chains derived from one specimen sequenced in a study of T cell responses to AZD1222 COVID-19 vaccine. The assay was immunoSEQ multiplex PCR, and TCRdb's table has in-frame clones only and misses some. The data show around 100,000 clones, roughly 89% seen once. This sample comprised peripheral blood, obtained on day 0 of AZD1222 vaccination. The receptors shown here come from an adult in good health.

The CDR3 DNA sequence: TGTGCCAGCAGTTCAAAAGGGGTTACACATGGCTACACCTTC. Its protein product is CASSSKGVTHGYTF. The chain has TRBV27 and TRBJ1-2, with D tentatively TRBD1 (5 bases). The V gene lost 4 bases and the J gene lost 6 bases, with 15 bases spanning the gap. This CDR3 is 14 amino acids long. Germline V gene lookup returns CDR1 MNHEY and CDR2 SMNVEV (reference sequence).

The V and J genes are TRBV30 and TRBJ2-7; 10 bases are a match to TRBD2. Unmatched junction bases numbered 11, after V lost 5 bases and J lost 1 base. Germline assignment: CDR1 GTSNPN and CDR2 SVGIG (reference sequence). The CDR3 length is 16 residues. CDR3 DNA: TGTGCCTGGGGACTAGCGGCCACTTTCTCGTCCTACGAGCAGTACTTC. The encoded protein is CAWGLAATFSSYEQYF.

The V gene is TRBV6-5, the J gene TRBJ2-7; TRBD2 aligns across 7 bases. V gave up 3 bases and J gave up 6 bases; unmatched junction bases: 2. There are 12 residues in the CDR3. CDR1 MNHEY and CDR2 SVGAGI come from the germline V gene. As DNA, the CDR3 is TGTGCCAGCAGTTATGGGGAGGGCGAGCAGTACTTC. Its protein product is CASSYGEGEQYF.

The chain is built from TRBV9 and TRBJ2-5; the D gene is possibly TRBD2 (6 bases). CDR1 is SGDLS and CDR2 is YYNGEE in the germline V gene. CDR3 size: 16 residues. V shed 1 base and J shed 2 bases, with 15 bases lying between them. For the CDR3, the DNA is TGTGCCAGCAGCGTACGGCTAGTGGGAGGACAAGAGACCCAGTACTTC. This gives the protein CASSVRLVGGQETQYF.

CDR3 sequence: CAISDITGVGNTIYF. As DNA, the CDR3 is TGTGCCATCAGTGACATTACAGGGGTCGGAAACACCATATATTTT. The rearrangement links TRBV10-3 to TRBJ1-3; 7 nucleotides align to TRBD1. Germline values: CDR1 ENHRY, CDR2 SYGVKD. Trimming removed 3 bases from V and 4 bases from J; junction bases left unmatched: 6. The CDR3 extends over 15 amino acids.

This chain connects TRBV5-6 to TRBJ1-4; 8 nucleotides align to TRBD1. CDR1 SGHDT and CDR2 YYEEEE come from the germline V gene. Trimming at V came to 4 bases and at J to 4 bases, leaving 9 bases not matched to a gene. CDR3 length: 16 residues. The CDR3 is CASSPTGGTLNEKLFF. CDR3 nucleotide sequence: TGTGCCAGCAGCCCTACAGGGGGGACCCTTAATGAAAAACTGTTTTTT.

V and J are TRBV27 and TRBJ2-3; no firm D call. V was cut by 5 bases and J by 2 bases, with 11 bases left in between. The CDR3 spans 14 residues. The V gene's germline CDR1 is MNHEY and CDR2 SMNVEV (reference sequence). In DNA, the CDR3 is TGTGCCAGCAGTAGGAGCTTGCTCACAGATACGCAGTATTTT. Amino acids: CASSRSLLTDTQYF.

The chain employs TRBV24-1 and TRBJ1-2, with D possibly being TRBD1 (6 bases). Trimming removed 4 bases at V and 6 bases at J, with 17 bases between. CDR3 length: 15 amino acids. Germline CDR1 and CDR2: KGHDR and SFDVKD. The CDR3 region is CATSDPAQGSDGYTF. CDR3 in DNA: TGTGCCACCAGTGACCCCGCACAGGGTTCGGATGGCTACACCTTC.

This clone showed up just a few times. The J gene is TRBJ1-1, the V gene TRBV7-2; no clear D gene. Trimming took 1 base from V and 6 from J, leaving 12 bases between them. The germline V gene encodes CDR1 SGHTA and CDR2 FQGNSA. This CDR3 region has 14 residues. The CDR3 spells CASSLGPSAPEAFF. In DNA, the CDR3 is TGTGCCAGCAGCTTAGGTCCTTCGGCCCCTGAAGCTTTCTTT. Supplemented by reference TRBV7-2 and TRBJ1-1, the full variable domain reads GAGVSQSPSNKVTEKGKDVELRCDPISGHTALYWYRQSLGQGLEFLIYFQGNSAPDKSGLPSDRFSAERTGGSVSTLTIQRTQQEDSAVYLCASSLGPSAPEAFFGQGTRLTVV.

The chain recombines TRBV6-5 with TRBJ1-4; 7 positions agree with TRBD1. Germline V gives CDR1 MNHEY, CDR2 SVGAGI. The ends lost 5 bases at V and 5 bases at J; junction bases unmatched: 5. The CDR3 is 14 residues long. The DNA for the CDR3 is TGTGCCAGCAGTCCGGGACAGCTCAATGAAAAACTGTTTTTT. This sequence encodes CASSPGQLNEKLFF.

This chain connects TRBV10-2 to TRBJ2-2, with 7 nucleotides matching TRBD2. The length of the CDR3 is 14 residues. Germline-derived CDR1 and CDR2 are WSHSY and SAAADI. V gave up 2 bases and J gave up 6 bases; unmatched junction bases: 3. The CDR3 region has the DNA TGCGCCAGCAGTGAGGTGCGGGGGTCCGGGGAGCTGTTTTTT. Its protein product is CASSEVRGSGELFF.

V usage is TRBV28 and J usage is TRBJ1-2; the match to TRBD1 covers 9 bases. Trimming at V came to 4 bases and at J to 7 bases, leaving 7 bases not matched to a gene. Germline V gene lookup returns CDR1 MDHEN and CDR2 SYDVKM. The CDR3 extends over 14 amino acids. This CDR3 reads CASSSAGTGTGYTF. The CDR3 DNA reads TGTGCCAGCAGTTCAGCCGGGACAGGGACTGGCTACACCTTC.

The chain joins TRBV6-7 to TRBJ2-3; D is possibly TRBD2 (6 bases). TRBV6-7 is an ORF, and what it does is uncertain. V gave up 5 bases and J gave up 1 base, with 19 bases separating them. The CDR3 extends over 17 amino acids. CDR3 DNA sequence: TGTGCCAGCAGTCTCGTTTCGGTTGCGGGATGCACAGATACGCAGTATTTT. Protein product: CASSLVSVAGCTDTQYF.

This chain links TRBV11-1 with TRBJ2-2; tentatively, D is TRBD1 (6 bases). Germline lookup yields CDR1 SGHAT and CDR2 FQDESV (reference sequence). Trimming removed 3 bases at V and 7 bases at J, with 15 bases between. This CDR3 comprises 15 residues. The CDR3: CASSLLSGVNGELFF. CDR3 nucleotide sequence: TGTGCCAGCAGCTTGCTTTCAGGGGTGAACGGGGAGCTGTTTTTT.

This chain uses TRBV18 with TRBJ1-6, with 9 bases that match TRBD1. CDR1 is KGHSH, CDR2 LQKENI, per germline. The CDR3 has 15 amino acids. Germline trimming cut 4 bases from V and 7 bases from J; bases unmatched to any gene: 5. Here the CDR3 reads CASSLQGALNSPLHF. The DNA for the CDR3 is TGTGCCAGCTCACTACAGGGGGCGTTGAATTCACCCCTCCACTTT.

The V gene is TRBV7-8, the J gene TRBJ2-3, with D possibly called TRBD1 or TRBD2 (5 bases each). The V gene's germline CDR1 is SGHVS and CDR2 FQNEAQ. The CDR3 extends over 16 amino acids. Trimming removed 5 bases from V and 4 bases from J, with 19 bases in between. In nucleotides, the CDR3 is TGTGCCAGCAGCCCCATAAACCCCGGGGCGTCAGATACGCAGTATTTT. It yields the protein CASSPINPGASDTQYF.

A single count supports this clone. The chain is built from TRBV5-1 and TRBJ2-1; TRBD1 matches 7 bases. Germline-derived CDR1 and CDR2 are SGHRS and YFSETQ. The CDR3 consists of 14 residues. The J segment lost 16 bases and the V segment lost 5 bases, leaving 18 bases of the junction unmatched. For the CDR3, the DNA is TGCGCCAGCAGTCTGAGGGACAGACAATCTAAGCCCTTCTTC. Protein sequence: CASSLRDRQSKPFF.

The rearrangement links TRBV5-4 to TRBJ2-7, with 7 bases that match TRBD1. The CDR3 runs 14 residues. Trimming at V came to 4 bases and at J to 3 bases, leaving 7 bases not matched to a gene. Per germline, CDR1 SGHNT and CDR2 YYREEE (reference sequence). The CDR3 sequence is CASSVDRAGYEQYF. The CDR3 DNA follows: TGTGCCAGCAGCGTCGACAGGGCTGGCTACGAGCAGTACTTC.

Written as DNA, the CDR3 is TGTGCCAGCAGCCAAGATCTACAGGATACGCAGTATTTT. Residues: CASSQDLQDTQYF. The chain combines TRBV3-1 (or the pseudogene TRBV3-2) with TRBJ2-3, with no clear D. Trimming took off 0 bases at V and 6 bases at J, with 7 bases between the two ends. The CDR3 extends over 13 amino acids. Germline values: CDR1 LGHDT, CDR2 YNNKEL (reference sequence).

The chain links TRBV28 to TRBJ1-6; TRBD1 matches at 9 bases. The CDR3 loop spans 13 amino acids. The germline V gene encodes CDR1 MDHEN and CDR2 SYDVKM. V was pared by 6 bases and J by 16 bases, with 10 bases of the junction left unmatched. CDR3 coding DNA: TGTGCCAGCAGCCCGGGACAGGGACCGACTCTCCACTTT. Protein sequence: CASSPGQGPTLHF. Together with reference TRBV28 and TRBJ1-6, the CDR3 gives the full variable domain: DVKVTQSSRYLVKRTGEKVFLECVQDMDHENMFWYRQDPGLGLRLIYFSYDVKMKEKGDIPEGYSVSREKKERFSLILESASTNQTSMYLCASSPGQGPTLHFGNGTRLTVT.